The rows below give T cell receptor beta chains drawn from one sample of a study of OX40 agonist ivuxolimab in advanced cancers. Some clones are missing from TCRdb's copy, which holds only in-frame ones; the method was immunoSEQ multiplex PCR. The sample lists some 95,000 clones; about 88% were seen once. The starting material was CD4+ or CD8+ T cells sorted from blood, obtained in a trial of the OX40 agonist ivuxolimab. The receptor set was obtained from an adult with an advanced solid tumor such as melanoma, head and neck, liver or kidney cancer. Each CDR3 is given with its conserved first and last residue. D genes are given only for firm matches. Rows may omit the clone size; those that give it use once, few, many or a size class.

size	V	J	D	length	DNA	CDR3
-	TRBV19	TRBJ1-4	-	15	TGTGCCAGTAGTACTCGGGCTTTGACTAATGAAAAACTGTTTTTT	CASSTRALTNEKLFF
once	TRBV2	TRBJ2-3	TRBD2	16	TGTGCCAGCAGACCGACTAAGCGGGGGGGAACAGATACGCAGTATTTT	CASRPTKRGGTDTQYF
-	TRBV20-1	TRBJ1-1	-	11	TGCAGTGCTAGACGGAGCACTGAAGCTTTCTTT	CSARRSTEAFF
-	TRBV28	TRBJ2-3	TRBD2	16	TGTGCCAGCAGTTCCCCGGGGGGGCGAGACACAGATACGCAGTATTTT	CASSSPGGRDTDTQYF
-	TRBV27	TRBJ1-1	-	17	TGTGCCAGCAGTCGAGGGACCGGGCTCGTGAAGAACACTGAAGCTTTCTTT	CASSRGTGLVKNTEAFF
-	TRBV29-1	TRBJ2-5	-	12	TGCAGCGTTGAGTGGGGAGAAGAGACCCAGTACTTC	CSVEWGEETQYF
-	TRBV28	TRBJ2-3	TRBD2	16	TGTGCCAGCAGCCCTCATAGCGGGAGTGGTGCAGATACGCAGTATTTT	CASSPHSGSGADTQYF
-	TRBV29-1	TRBJ2-6	-	13	TGCAGCGTTGGGGACACTGGGGCCAACGTCCTGACTTTC	CSVGDTGANVLTF
-	TRBV5-1	TRBJ2-3	TRBD1	16	TGCGCCAGCAGCTTGACGGGACAGGGGTGGACAGATACGCAGTATTTT	CASSLTGQGWTDTQYF
few	TRBV30	TRBJ1-5	-	13	TGTGCCTGGAGTGTGGCAGGGATCCAGCCCCAGCATTTT	CAWSVAGIQPQHF
-	TRBV19	TRBJ2-1	TRBD2	15	TGTGCCAGTAGGCCCGGACTAGCGGGATCAGGTGAGCAGTTCTTC	CASRPGLAGSGEQFF
-	TRBV7-3	TRBJ2-2	TRBD2	17	TGTGCCAGCAGCCCCCCGGGACTAGCGGGAGGCACCGGGGAGCTGTTTTTT	CASSPPGLAGGTGELFF
-	TRBV6-6	TRBJ1-5	-	14	TGTGCCAGCAGTCGAGAGCAGGGATACCAGCCCCAGCATTTT	CASSREQGYQPQHF
-	TRBV28	TRBJ1-2	-	14	TGTGCCAGCAGTAAGCCCGTCCAGGTTATGGCTACCACCTTC	CASSKPVQVMATTF
-	TRBV11-3	TRBJ2-3	-	15	TGTGCCAGCAGCGGATCGGGAGTTGGCACAGATACGCAGTATTTT	CASSGSGVGTDTQYF
-	TRBV5-3	TRBJ1-2	-	15	TGTGCCAGAAGCCTCTGGGGGCGGGATTCTGAGGGCTACACCTTC	CARSLWGRDSEGYTF
-	TRBV19	TRBJ1-5	-	15	TGTGCCAGTAGTATAGACAGGGTAGGTACTCAGCCCCAGCATTTT	CASSIDRVGTQPQHF
-	TRBV6-5	TRBJ2-7	-	15	TGTGCCAGCAGTTACAGTAGCGGCCCCTTACCCGAGCAGTACTTC	CASSYSSGPLPEQYF
-	TRBV7-3	TRBJ2-3	-	15	TGTGCCAGCAGCTCGAGCGGGTCTAGCACAGATACGCAGTATTTT	CASSSSGSSTDTQYF
-	TRBV7-2	TRBJ2-1	-	15	TGTGCCAGCAGTCGGGGGCACCCATTCTACAATGAGCAGTTCTTC	CASSRGHPFYNEQFF
-	TRBV11-3	TRBJ2-2	TRBD1	16	TGTGCCAGCAGCTTCTCCGGGACAGTGAACACCGGGGAGCTGTTTTTT	CASSFSGTVNTGELFF
-	TRBV30	TRBJ1-5	TRBD1	13	TGTGCCTGGAGTGTGACAGGGAGTCAGCCCCAGCATTTT	CAWSVTGSQPQHF
-	TRBV27	TRBJ2-2	-	15	TGTGCCAGCAGCTCTCCTAGGGCGAACACCGGGGAGCTGTTTTTT	CASSSPRANTGELFF
-	TRBV6-4	TRBJ2-3	TRBD2	18	TGTGCCAGCAGTGACCCGGGACTAGCGCCTCTTAGCACAGATACGCAGTATTTT	CASSDPGLAPLSTDTQYF
-	TRBV19	TRBJ1-1	-	15	TGTGCCAGTAGTTTCCAGAGCGAGCCGAACACTGAAGCTTTCTTT	CASSFQSEPNTEAFF
-	TRBV5-1	TRBJ2-1	-	12	TGCGCCAGCAGCTTGGAGTTTAGGGAGCAGTTCTTC	CASSLEFREQFF
-	TRBV2	TRBJ2-6	TRBD1	17	TGTGCCAGCAGTGGGACAGGTCGTAACTCTGGGGCCAACGTCCTGACTTTC	CASSGTGRNSGANVLTF
-	TRBV7-2	TRBJ2-5	-	13	TGTGCCAGCAGTCGTACTAGTGGGGAGACCCAGTACTTC	CASSRTSGETQYF
-	TRBV19	TRBJ2-1	TRBD2	15	TGTGCCAGTAGTATTACTAGCGCCCTTAGGAATGAGCAGTTCTTC	CASSITSALRNEQFF
-	TRBV14	TRBJ2-1	TRBD2	23	TGTGCCAGCAGCCAAGGGCTGGGACTAGCGGGAGGATCCTGGACTAGCGAGAGGGTAGAGCAGTTCTTC	CASSQGLGLAGGSWTSERVEQFF
-	TRBV27	TRBJ1-2	-	13	TGTGCCAGCAGTTTCGGGGGAGGCTATGGCTACACCTTC	CASSFGGGYGYTF
-	TRBV9	TRBJ2-2	-	15	TGTGCCAGCAGCGGGATTCCCCGTCTCGACGGGGAGCTGTTTTTT	CASSGIPRLDGELFF
-	TRBV5-5	TRBJ2-7	TRBD2	15	TGTGCCAGCAGCACGAAGACGGGACTAGCTTACGAGCAGTACTTC	CASSTKTGLAYEQYF
-	TRBV19	TRBJ1-5	-	13	TGTGCCAGTAGTGACCAGCATAATCAGCCCCAGCATTTT	CASSDQHNQPQHF
-	TRBV6-5	TRBJ1-2	TRBD1	16	TGTGCCAGCAGTTCCCCTCGGACAGGAGGGGACTATGGCTACACCTTC	CASSSPRTGGDYGYTF
-	TRBV5-1	TRBJ2-5	-	11	TGCGCCAGCAGCACTCAGGAGACCCAGTACTTC	CASSTQETQYF
-	TRBV5-1	TRBJ2-1	TRBD2	14	TGCGCCAGCTCCACTAGCGGGATTCACAATGAGCAGTTCTTC	CASSTSGIHNEQFF
-	TRBV28	TRBJ2-1	TRBD2	16	TGTGCCAGCAGTTTATCCCTAGCGGGAGTGCTCAATGAGCAGTTCTTC	CASSLSLAGVLNEQFF
-	TRBV6-1	TRBJ1-5	-	13	TGTGCCAGCGGCCGCGGAAGCAATCAGCCCCAGCATTTT	CASGRGSNQPQHF
-	TRBV9	TRBJ2-3	TRBD2	15	TGTGCCAGCAGCGGTAGCGGGGTTAGCACAGATACGCAGTATTTT	CASSGSGVSTDTQYF
once	TRBV2	TRBJ2-5	TRBD2	14	TGTGCCAGCAGTGATGCTAGCGGGGGGGGGACCCAGTACTTC	CASSDASGGGTQYF